A single sample gave rise to the 15 T cell receptor beta chains below, sequenced in a study of OX40 agonist ivuxolimab in advanced cancers. Only in-frame clones appear in the TCRdb table, and some are missing; sequencing was by immunoSEQ multiplex PCR. The sample comprises about 130,000 clones, 85% to 95% of which are singletons, and roughly 0.8% rests with the top ten. Sequences were derived from CD4+ or CD8+ T cells sorted from blood, sampled in a trial of the OX40 agonist ivuxolimab. The receptor set was obtained from an adult with an advanced solid tumor such as melanoma, head and neck, liver or kidney cancer.

The chain couples TRBV5-1 to TRBJ2-3; 12 nucleotides agree with TRBD2. The CDR3 is made up of 16 amino acids. The J segment lost 6 bases and the V segment lost 1 base, leaving 6 bases of the junction unmatched. Germline assignment: CDR1 SGHRS and CDR2 YFSETQ. Here the CDR3 reads CASSLTSGRPGDTQYF. In DNA, the CDR3 is TGCGCCAGCAGCTTGACTAGCGGGAGGCCTGGGGATACGCAGTATTTT.

Comments on this clone: One junction end disagrees with the germline gene, perhaps due to a read error. The chain has TRBV6-6 and TRBJ2-7, with D perhaps matching TRBD2 (5 bases). The CDR3 consists of 14 residues. Germline V gene lookup returns CDR1 MNHNY and CDR2 SVGAGI (reference sequence). The CDR3 bases are TGTGCCAGCAGCCGATTGGAGGACTCCCACGAGCAGTACTTC. The encoded protein is CASSRLEDSHEQYF.

This sequence joins TRBV18 and TRBJ1-2, with D unclear. The germline V gene has CDR1 KGHSH and CDR2 LQKENI. The CDR3 loop spans 14 amino acids. Trimming took 1 base from V and 7 from J, leaving 13 bases between them. The CDR3 spells CASSPLSKEGGYTF. The CDR3 bases are TGTGCCAGCTCACCACTTTCGAAGGAGGGTGGCTACACCTTC.

The CDR3 nucleotides are TGTGCCAGCAGCTTAGTTGGACTAGTATCCGGGGCCAACGTCCTGACTTTC. This sequence encodes CASSLVGLVSGANVLTF. The chain combines TRBV11-2 with TRBJ2-6, with 7 bases that match TRBD2. The V segment lost 1 base and the J segment 4 bases; nucleotides outside the gene matches: 7. Looked up from germline, CDR1 is SGHAT and CDR2 is FQNNGV. The CDR3 sequence is 17 residues long.

The rearrangement links TRBV6-6 to TRBJ1-5; 12 positions match TRBD1. The germline CDR1 and CDR2 sequences are MNHNY and SVGAGI (reference sequence). This CDR3 has 14 residues. After removal of 4 bases from V and 11 bases from J, the junction contained 6 bases not matched to a gene. In DNA, the CDR3 is TGTGCCAGCAGTTCCGGGACAGGGGGCAGGTCCCAGCATTTT. Amino acid sequence: CASSSGTGGRSQHF.

This chain connects TRBV5-1 to TRBJ1-2; perhaps TRBD1 as D (6 bases). The CDR3 covers 18 residues. Germline V gene data show CDR1 as SGHRS and CDR2 as YFSETQ. V was clipped by 2 bases and J by 0 bases, with 20 bases between them. CDR3 protein: CASSFDGQGPLTNYGYTF. Written as DNA, the CDR3 is TGCGCCAGCAGCTTCGACGGGCAGGGGCCTTTAACTAACTATGGCTACACCTTC.

The rearrangement links TRBV28 to TRBJ2-2; 9 positions agree with TRBD2. The germline V gene encodes CDR1 MDHEN and CDR2 SYDVKM. The CDR3 is 16 residues long. The junction had 9 bases not matched to a gene; V was cut back by 5 bases and J by 5 bases. The CDR3, as DNA: TGTGCCAGCAGTCCTCAGGATAGCGGGAGAACCGGGGAGCTGTTTTTT. This codes for CASSPQDSGRTGELFF.

The V call is TRBV6-6, the J call TRBJ1-1; D may be TRBD1 (5 bases). Deletions cut 6 bases from V and 4 bases from J, with 15 bases between. The CDR3 extends over 14 amino acids. Germline loops: CDR1 MNHNY, CDR2 SVGAGI (reference sequence). The CDR3 region is CASSLPGASTEAFF. As DNA, the CDR3 is TGTGCCAGCAGCCTCCCCGGGGCGAGCACTGAAGCTTTCTTT.

The chain couples TRBV18 to TRBJ2-3, with D unresolved. CDR3 size: 11 residues. V lost 2 bases and J lost 5, with 2 bases in between. Germline lookup yields CDR1 KGHSH and CDR2 LQKENI. CDR3 in DNA: TGTGCCAGCTCACCAATAGATACGCAGTATTTT. Translating gives CASSPIDTQYF.

This chain links TRBV6-1 with TRBJ1-5, with a possible D match to TRBD1 (6 bases). The CDR3 length is 18 residues. Trimming took off 3 bases at V and 1 base at J, with 19 bases between the two ends. Germline V gene lookup returns CDR1 MNHNS and CDR2 SASEGT. CDR3: CASSDMMGARESNQPQHF. CDR3 DNA sequence: TGTGCCAGCAGTGACATGATGGGGGCGAGGGAAAGCAATCAGCCCCAGCATTTT.

The chain couples TRBV19 to TRBJ1-1, with D tentatively TRBD1 (5 bases). The CDR3 contains 15 residues. V shed 5 bases and J shed 0 bases, with 13 bases lying between them. Looked up from germline, CDR1 is LNHDA and CDR2 is SQIVND (reference sequence). CDR3 sequence (DNA): TGTGCCAGTAGTGCGGGCAGGGTCATGAACACTGAAGCTTTCTTT. Protein sequence: CASSAGRVMNTEAFF.

The chain links TRBV7-8 to TRBJ1-1; 8 nucleotides align to TRBD1. This CDR3 spans 14 amino acids. The V and J ends lost 0 bases and 4 bases, in that order; junction bases with no gene match: 1. Germline-derived CDR1 and CDR2 are SGHVS and FQNEAQ. The CDR3 spells CASSLAGQVTEAFF. As DNA, the CDR3 is TGTGCCAGCAGCTTAGCGGGACAGGTCACTGAAGCTTTCTTT.

For the CDR3, the DNA is TGTGCCAGCAGCCCTGTGGACAGTTACATAGAAGCTTTCTTT. Translated: CASSPVDSYIEAFF. The genes are TRBV7-6 and TRBJ1-1; a weak D match, TRBD1 (6 bases). From germline, CDR1 is SGHVS and CDR2 FNYEAQ. This CDR3 is built from 14 residues. V was cut by 5 bases and J by 8 bases, with 18 bases left in between.

In this sample, this clone turned up a few times. This chain joins TRBV14 and TRBJ1-5; D uncertain. V was shortened by 3 bases and J by 4 bases, with 4 bases between the two germline ends. The CDR3 has 12 amino acids. Per the germline V gene, CDR1 is SGHDN and CDR2 is FVKESK. For the CDR3, the DNA is TGTGCCAGCAGCCAGTTAAATCAGCCCCAGCATTTT. Translating gives CASSQLNQPQHF. Variable domain in full (rest from reference TRBV14 and TRBJ1-5): EAGVTQFPSHSVIEKGQTVTLRCDPISGHDNLYWYRRVMGKEIKFLLHFVKESKQDESGMPNNRFLAERTGGTYSTLKVQPAELEDSGVYFCASSQLNQPQHFGDGTRLSIL.

The genes are TRBV15 and TRBJ2-5; D gene ambiguous. The J call may be in error: the DNA end matches TRBJ2-7 better. CDR3 length: 12 residues. The germline V gene has CDR1 LNHNV and CDR2 YYDKDF (reference sequence). CDR3 sequence reads: CATSRDSYEQYF. DNA for the CDR3: TGTGCCACCAGCAGAGATTCCTACGAGCAGTACTTC.